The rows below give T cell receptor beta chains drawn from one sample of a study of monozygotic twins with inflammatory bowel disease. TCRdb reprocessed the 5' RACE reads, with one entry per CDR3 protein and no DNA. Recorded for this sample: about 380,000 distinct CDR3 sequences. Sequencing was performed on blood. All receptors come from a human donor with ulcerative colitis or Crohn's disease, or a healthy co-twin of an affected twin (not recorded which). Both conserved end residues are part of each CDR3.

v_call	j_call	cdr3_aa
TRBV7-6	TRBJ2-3	CASSLVGVAGTSTDTQYF
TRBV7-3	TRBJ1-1	CASSRGQAWGNTEAFF
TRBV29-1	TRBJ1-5	CSVVDTNNQPQHF
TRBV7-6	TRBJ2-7	CASSLELGIPYEQYF
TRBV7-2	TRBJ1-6	CASSLRADGYSPLHF
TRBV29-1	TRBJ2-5	CSVVSGGGETQNF
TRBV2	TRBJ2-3	CASSDTTDQDTQYF
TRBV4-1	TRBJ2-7	CASSPGWDVSYEQYF
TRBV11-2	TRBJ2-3	CASSLGGGLVGSTDTQYF
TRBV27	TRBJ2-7	CASSSWTGVAYEQYF
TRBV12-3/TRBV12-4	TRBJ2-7	CASSLDRGSTQYF
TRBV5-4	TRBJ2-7	CASSEPSSAAYEQYF
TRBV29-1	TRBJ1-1	CSARTANQNTEAFF
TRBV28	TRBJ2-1	CASTRGRSYNEQFF
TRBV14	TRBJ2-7	CASSQVRQGATYEQYF
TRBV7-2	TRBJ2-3	CASSLGTGGYRTDTQYF
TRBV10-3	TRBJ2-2	CAISDSDPSNTGELFF
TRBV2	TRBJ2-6	CASDGDRASGANVLTF
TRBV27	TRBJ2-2	CASSRLGGGANTGELFF
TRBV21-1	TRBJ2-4	CASPDRGPNIQYF
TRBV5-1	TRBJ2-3	CASSLERGVGTDTQYF
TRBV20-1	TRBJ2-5	CSASRQGGETQYF
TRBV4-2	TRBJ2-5	CASSQAGDQETQYF
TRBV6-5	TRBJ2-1	CASSYGNEQFF
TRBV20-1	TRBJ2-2	CSAIPGHMNTGELFF
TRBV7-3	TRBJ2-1	CASSGQGGQQFF
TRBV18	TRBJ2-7	CASSPQRQVTYEQYF
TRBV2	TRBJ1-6	CASSLRDRGDSPLHF
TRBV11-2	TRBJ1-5	CASSLNTGVEPQHF
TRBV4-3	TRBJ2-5	CASSPGVGRIVVETQYF
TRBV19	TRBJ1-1	CASSPQYGQGGTEAFF
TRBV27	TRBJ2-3	CASSSGGYADTQYF
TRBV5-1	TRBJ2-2	CASSIDRVNTGELFF
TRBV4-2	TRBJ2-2	CASSQVRGAGELFF
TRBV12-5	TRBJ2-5	CASGLTQHGSQYF
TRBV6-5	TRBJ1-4	CASSYSYNSLTTNEKLFF
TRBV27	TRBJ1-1	CASSLGQDTEAFF
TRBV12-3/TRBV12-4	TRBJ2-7	CASSRPGTGSYEQYF
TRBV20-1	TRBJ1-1	CSAKGWQGAFF
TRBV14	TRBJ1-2	CASSQDLEGPYGYTF
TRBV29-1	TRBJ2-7	CSAQGLRNEQYF
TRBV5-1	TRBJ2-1	CASSSEGAEQFF
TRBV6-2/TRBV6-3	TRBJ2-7	CASRHWTGINEQYF
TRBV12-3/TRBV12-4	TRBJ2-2	CASSSGGQPTGELFF
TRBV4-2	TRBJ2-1	CASSQDRRASGGNNEQFF
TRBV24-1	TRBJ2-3	CATSDFGQGQDTQYF
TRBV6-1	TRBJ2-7	CASRQGRGQGIAYEQYF
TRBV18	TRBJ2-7	CASSPPRGSGYEQYF
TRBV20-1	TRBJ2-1	CSARSLSWRASYNEQFF
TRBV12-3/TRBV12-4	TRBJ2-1	CASSHPGDYRYNEQFF
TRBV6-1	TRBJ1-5	CASTTGSLQPQHF
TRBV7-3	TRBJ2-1	CASSLDPGVYNEQFF
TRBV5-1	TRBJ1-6	CASSLMWDRGPDSPLHF